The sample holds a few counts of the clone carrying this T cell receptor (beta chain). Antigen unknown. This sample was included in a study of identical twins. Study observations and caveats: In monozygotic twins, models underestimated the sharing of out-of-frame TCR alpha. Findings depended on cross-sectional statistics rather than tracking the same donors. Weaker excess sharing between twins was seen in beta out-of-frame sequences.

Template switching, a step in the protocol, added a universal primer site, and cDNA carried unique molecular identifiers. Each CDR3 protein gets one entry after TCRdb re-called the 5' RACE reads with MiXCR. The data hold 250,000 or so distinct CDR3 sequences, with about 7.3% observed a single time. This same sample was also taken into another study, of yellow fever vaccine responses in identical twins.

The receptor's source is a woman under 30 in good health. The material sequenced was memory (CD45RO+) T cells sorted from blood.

The CDR3 region has the DNA TGTGCCAGTAGTATAGGGGGGCGCGGGAATTCACCCCTCCACTTT. This codes for CASSIGGRGNSPLHF. The chain uses TRBV19 and TRBJ1-6; possible D gene TRBD1, 6 bases. This CDR3 has 15 residues. CDR1 is LNHDA and CDR2 is SQIVND in the germline V gene (reference sequence). V lost 1 base and J 7 bases, leaving 11 bases between the germline ends.